This T cell receptor (beta chain) is from a study of cytomegalovirus exposure and HLA in healthy donors. In the study overall: Early release data held roughly 90 million unique TCRs from HLA-typed donors. Findings of the study overall: TCR beta V- and J-gene trimming was later associated with a missense DCLRE1C variant. Being indistinguishable, some V segments were excluded, TRBV6-2 and TRBV6-3 among them.

With 60 Vbeta and 13 Jbeta primers, the PCR was carried out. Method: immunoSEQ multiplex PCR; TCRdb's copy keeps in-frame clones and lacks some. The sample holds over 70,000 clones, 80% seen once. The CDR3 length is 15 residues. Deletions cut 0 bases from V and 5 bases from J, with 13 bases between. Looked up from germline, CDR1 is SGHAT and CDR2 is FQNNGV. Details on this clone: Its antigen is undetermined.

This receptor was identified in a woman aged 50 to 65 in good health and CMV-seropositive. The material sequenced was PBMCs. The V and J genes are TRBV11-2 and TRBJ1-2; weak D call: TRBD1 (5 bases). The CDR3: CASSLEAGMRYGYTF. In DNA, the CDR3 is TGTGCCAGCAGCTTAGAGGCAGGGATGCGTTATGGCTACACCTTC.